These 14 T cell receptor beta chains came from one sample sequenced in a study of human T cells and chemical hapten exposure. TCRdb called the RACE reads again in MiXCR, with one record for every CDR3 protein. The sample consists of 180,000 or so distinct CDR3 sequences, about 14% of them appearing once. As to time point: patch test 1, 2 weeks after DPC sensitization. As to treatment: therapeutic diphenylcyclopropenone sensitization with weekly scalp DPC. This sample comprised whole blood, obtained in connection with sensitization to the hapten diphenylcyclopropenone (DPC). Every receptor here comes from a woman in her 30s with alopecia areata. Some clones in this sample may be carry-over from other donors' samples.

This chain connects TRBV27 to TRBJ2-5; TRBD2 agrees at 15 bases. The length of the CDR3 is 15 residues. From germline, CDR1 is MNHEY and CDR2 SMNVEV (reference sequence). Germline trimming cut 6 bases from V and 3 bases from J; bases unmatched to any gene: 2. CDR3: CASRGLAGGEETQYF. The DNA of the CDR3 is TGTGCCAGCAGGGGACTAGCGGGGGGCGAAGAGACCCAGTACTTC.

This clonotype was counted a few times. The chain employs TRBV11-2 and TRBJ2-3; 10 bases map to TRBD2. Unmatched junction bases numbered 8, after V lost 5 bases and J lost 0 bases. Per the germline V gene, CDR1 is SGHAT and CDR2 is FQNNGV. The CDR3 contains 17 residues. The DNA for the CDR3 is TGTGCCAGCAGCCTACGACTAGCGGGTACTAGCACAGATACGCAGTATTTT. Amino acids: CASSLRLAGTSTDTQYF. Together with reference TRBV11-2 and TRBJ2-3, the CDR3 gives the full variable domain: EAGVAQSPRYKIIEKRQSVAFWCNPISGHATLYWYQQILGQGPKLLIQFQNNGVVDDSQLPKDRFSAERLKGVDSTLKIQPAKLEDSAVYLCASSLRLAGTSTDTQYFGPGTRLTVL.

This clonotype has a handful of counts. This chain uses TRBV19 with TRBJ2-5; TRBD2 aligns across 9 bases. The CDR3 is made up of 19 amino acids. V lost 3 bases to trimming and J lost 2 bases; unmatched junction nucleotides: 16. Germline V lookup: CDR1 LNHDA, CDR2 SQIVND (reference sequence). DNA of the CDR3: TGTGCCAGTAGTATGGGTCAGAGGACTAGCGACACTGCTCAAGAGACCCAGTACTTC. It is translated as CASSMGQRTSDTAQETQYF.

About this clonotype: Being one base from a much bigger clone, this may be a read error. The V call is TRBV20-1, the J call TRBJ1-6; D ambiguous. This CDR3 contains 13 residues. Germline CDR1 and CDR2: DFQATT and SNEGSKA (reference sequence). V lost 2 bases to trimming and J lost 1 base, with 3 bases between them. The CDR3 protein is CSARPSYNSPLHF. CDR3 coding DNA: TGCAGTGCTAGACCGTCCTATAATTCACCCCTCCACTTT.

This clonotype was seen a handful of times. This CDR3 is CSAIGLVQSTDTQYF. CDR3 in DNA: TGCAGTGCTATCGGACTAGTTCAGAGCACAGATACGCAGTATTTT. The rearrangement joins TRBV20-1 to TRBJ2-3; 7 bases line up with TRBD2. Trimming at V came to 4 bases and at J to 0 bases, leaving 7 bases not matched to a gene. The germline CDR1 and CDR2 sequences are DFQATT and SNEGSKA (reference sequence). The CDR3 has 15 residues.

This clonotype was seen only a few times. The chain couples TRBV7-8 to TRBJ2-2; no clear D gene. The germline V gene encodes CDR1 SGHVS and CDR2 FQNEAQ. Trimming shortened V by 1 base and J by 2 bases, and 17 bases separated the two germline ends. CDR3 length: 18 amino acids. DNA of the CDR3: TGTGCCAGCAGCTTAGAGTTGAGCGTCGCAATAAACACCGGGGAGCTGTTTTTT. This encodes CASSLELSVAINTGELFF.

The chain has TRBV18 and TRBJ1-2, with no clear D. With 1 base removed from V and 6 bases from J, the gap between germline ends came to 15 bases. The CDR3 runs 15 residues. In germline, CDR1 is KGHSH, CDR2 LQKENI. CDR3: CASSPLLSGEDGYTF. The CDR3 DNA is TGTGCCAGCTCACCACTTCTTTCTGGTGAGGATGGCTACACCTTC. The complete variable domain, with remaining parts taken from reference TRBV18 and TRBJ1-2, reads NAGVMQNPRHLVRRRGQEARLRCSPMKGHSHVYWYRQLPEEGLKFMVYLQKENIIDESGMPKERFSAEFPKEGPSILRIQQVVRGDSAAYFCASSPLLSGEDGYTFGSGTRLTVV.

The chain joins TRBV5-1 to TRBJ2-3; weak D call: TRBD1 (6 bases). CDR1 and CDR2 from the germline V gene are SGHRS and YFSETQ. V gave up 7 bases and J gave up 2 bases, with 14 bases separating them. This CDR3 is built from 14 residues. The CDR3 sequence: CASLRDTATDTQYF. CDR3 nucleotides: TGCGCCAGCCTGAGGGACACCGCCACAGATACGCAGTATTTT.

The chain uses TRBV11-2 and TRBJ2-1, with D perhaps matching TRBD1 (6 bases). The V gene's germline CDR1 is SGHAT and CDR2 FQNNGV. Trimming removed 4 bases from V and 10 bases from J, with 17 bases in between. This CDR3 has 14 amino acids. The DNA for the CDR3 is TGTGCCAGCAGCTCGACCCGGAACAGGGCAGAGCAGTTCTTC. Its protein product is CASSSTRNRAEQFF.

In its sample, this clonotype was seen many times. The chain joins TRBV6-1 to TRBJ2-3, with 13 bases fitting TRBD2. The CDR3 is 16 amino acids. Germline CDR1 is MNHNS and CDR2 is SASEGT. The junction had 4 bases not matched to a gene; V was cut back by 4 bases and J by 3 bases. CDR3 protein: CASSVTSGGETDTQYF. The DNA for the CDR3 is TGTGCCAGCAGTGTAACTAGCGGGGGGGAGACAGATACGCAGTATTTT.

The chain uses TRBV5-5 and TRBJ2-3, with a possible D match to TRBD2 (5 bases). V lost 0 bases to trimming and J lost 2 bases, with 10 bases between them. Germline CDR1 and CDR2: SGHKS and YYEKEE (reference sequence). CDR3 length equals 15 residues. DNA of the CDR3: TGTGCCAGCAGCTTGGGGACTTACTCCACAGATACGCAGTATTTT. As protein: CASSLGTYSTDTQYF.

This clonotype was counted only a few times. The chain is built from TRBV19 and TRBJ1-5, with D possibly being TRBD1 (5 bases). Germline values: CDR1 LNHDA, CDR2 SQIVND (reference sequence). There are 16 residues in the CDR3. The V end was cut by 0 bases, the J end by 6 bases, with 15 bases between. CDR3 in DNA: TGTGCCAGTAGTATAGATCTTGTCCGGGGCGGTCAGCCCCAGCATTTT. Translated, it gives CASSIDLVRGGQPQHF.

V usage is TRBV6-5 and J usage is TRBJ2-7, with TRBD2 identical over 7 bases. The V gene end was trimmed by 9 bases and the J gene end by 2 bases; junction bases not matched to a gene: 10. Germline V gene data show CDR1 as MNHEY and CDR2 as SVGAGI. This CDR3 comprises 14 residues. Written as DNA, the CDR3 is TGTGCCAGTTCAAGCGGGGACGGACCCTACGAGCAGTACTTC. This encodes CASSSGDGPYEQYF.

The J gene is TRBJ2-5, the V gene TRBV20-1; D is uncertain. Germline loops: CDR1 DFQATT, CDR2 SNEGSKA (reference sequence). V lost 1 base and J 1 base, leaving 13 bases between the germline ends. The CDR3 has 15 amino acids. In nucleotides, the CDR3 is TGCAGTGCTAGAGCGTTCCAAACTCCCCAAGAGACCCAGTACTTC. Translation: CSARAFQTPQETQYF.